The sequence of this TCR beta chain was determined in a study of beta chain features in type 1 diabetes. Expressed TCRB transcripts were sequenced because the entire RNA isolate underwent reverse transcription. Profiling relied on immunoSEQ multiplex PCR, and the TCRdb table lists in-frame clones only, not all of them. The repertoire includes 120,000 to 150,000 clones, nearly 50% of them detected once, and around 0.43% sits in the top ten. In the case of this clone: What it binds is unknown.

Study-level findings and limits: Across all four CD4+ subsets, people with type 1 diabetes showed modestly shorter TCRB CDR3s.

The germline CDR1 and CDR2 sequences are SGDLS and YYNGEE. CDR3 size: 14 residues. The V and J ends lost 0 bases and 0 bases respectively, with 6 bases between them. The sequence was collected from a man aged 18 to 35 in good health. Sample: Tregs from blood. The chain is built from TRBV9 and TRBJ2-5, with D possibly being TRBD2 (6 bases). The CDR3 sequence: CASSVGDYQETQYF. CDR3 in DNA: TGTGCCAGCAGCGTAGGGGACTACCAAGAGACCCAGTACTTC. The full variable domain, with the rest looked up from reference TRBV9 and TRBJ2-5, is DSGVTQTPKHLITATGQRVTLRCSPRSGDLSVYWYQQSLDQGLQFLIQYYNGEERAKGNILERFSAQQFPDLHSELNLSSLELGDSALYFCASSVGDYQETQYFGPGTRLLVL.